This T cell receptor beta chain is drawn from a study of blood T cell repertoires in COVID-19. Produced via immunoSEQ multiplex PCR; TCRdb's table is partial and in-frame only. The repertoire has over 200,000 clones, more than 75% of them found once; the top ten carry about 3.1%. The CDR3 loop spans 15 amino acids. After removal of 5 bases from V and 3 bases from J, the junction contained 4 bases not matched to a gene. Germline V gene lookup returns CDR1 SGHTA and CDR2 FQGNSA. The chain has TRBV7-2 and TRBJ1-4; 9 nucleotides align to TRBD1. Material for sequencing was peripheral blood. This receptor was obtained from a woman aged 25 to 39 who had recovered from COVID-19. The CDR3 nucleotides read TGTGCCAGCAGCCTACAGGGGGCGGCTAATGAAAAACTGTTTTTT. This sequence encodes CASSLQGAANEKLFF.